One sample yielded the 3 T cell receptor beta chains listed below, sequenced in a study of T cell repertoires in cytomegalovirus infection. Their antigen targets remain unknown. TCRdb reanalysed the reads using MiXCR and keeps one entry per CDR3 protein. The sample includes approximately 120,000 distinct CDR3 sequences, about 30% of them seen just once. Sequenced here: CD8+ T cells from cultured PBMCs, sampled from culture after CMV antigen stimulation. The source of these receptors is a human donor in good health (CMV status not recorded). Some clones in this sample may be carry-over from other donors' samples.

This rearrangement joins TRBV3-1 to TRBJ2-3; no clear D gene. V lost 0 bases and J lost 2, with 9 bases in between. Germline CDR1 is LGHDT and CDR2 is YNNKEL (reference sequence). The CDR3 runs to 15 residues. The CDR3 nucleotides are TGTGCCAGCAGCCAAGAGAATTGGGTCACAGATACGCAGTATTTT. This translates into CASSQENWVTDTQYF.

V and J are TRBV19 and TRBJ1-1; D is uncertain. The germline V and J ends were trimmed by 7 bases and 3 bases, with 9 bases remaining between them. CDR1 is LNHDA and CDR2 is SQIVND in the germline V gene (reference sequence). The CDR3 is 12 residues long. The CDR3 DNA is TGTGCCAGTAAGGGCGGCTACACTGAAGCTTTCTTT. It translates to CASKGGYTEAFF. Full variable domain (missing parts from reference TRBV19 and TRBJ1-1): DGGITQSPKYLFRKEGQNVTLSCEQNLNHDAMYWYRQDPGQGLRLIYYSQIVNDFQKGDIAEGYSVSREKKESFPLTVTSAQKNPTAFYLCASKGGYTEAFFGQGTRLTVV.

This clonotype was detected a few times. The chain has TRBV12-3 or TRBV12-4 and TRBJ2-2; unclear D gene. V shed 3 bases and J shed 4 bases, with 9 bases lying between them. This CDR3 comprises 14 residues. CDR3 region: CASSFGVSTGELFF. The DNA for the CDR3 is TGTGCCAGCAGTTTTGGGGTGAGCACCGGGGAGCTGTTTTTT.